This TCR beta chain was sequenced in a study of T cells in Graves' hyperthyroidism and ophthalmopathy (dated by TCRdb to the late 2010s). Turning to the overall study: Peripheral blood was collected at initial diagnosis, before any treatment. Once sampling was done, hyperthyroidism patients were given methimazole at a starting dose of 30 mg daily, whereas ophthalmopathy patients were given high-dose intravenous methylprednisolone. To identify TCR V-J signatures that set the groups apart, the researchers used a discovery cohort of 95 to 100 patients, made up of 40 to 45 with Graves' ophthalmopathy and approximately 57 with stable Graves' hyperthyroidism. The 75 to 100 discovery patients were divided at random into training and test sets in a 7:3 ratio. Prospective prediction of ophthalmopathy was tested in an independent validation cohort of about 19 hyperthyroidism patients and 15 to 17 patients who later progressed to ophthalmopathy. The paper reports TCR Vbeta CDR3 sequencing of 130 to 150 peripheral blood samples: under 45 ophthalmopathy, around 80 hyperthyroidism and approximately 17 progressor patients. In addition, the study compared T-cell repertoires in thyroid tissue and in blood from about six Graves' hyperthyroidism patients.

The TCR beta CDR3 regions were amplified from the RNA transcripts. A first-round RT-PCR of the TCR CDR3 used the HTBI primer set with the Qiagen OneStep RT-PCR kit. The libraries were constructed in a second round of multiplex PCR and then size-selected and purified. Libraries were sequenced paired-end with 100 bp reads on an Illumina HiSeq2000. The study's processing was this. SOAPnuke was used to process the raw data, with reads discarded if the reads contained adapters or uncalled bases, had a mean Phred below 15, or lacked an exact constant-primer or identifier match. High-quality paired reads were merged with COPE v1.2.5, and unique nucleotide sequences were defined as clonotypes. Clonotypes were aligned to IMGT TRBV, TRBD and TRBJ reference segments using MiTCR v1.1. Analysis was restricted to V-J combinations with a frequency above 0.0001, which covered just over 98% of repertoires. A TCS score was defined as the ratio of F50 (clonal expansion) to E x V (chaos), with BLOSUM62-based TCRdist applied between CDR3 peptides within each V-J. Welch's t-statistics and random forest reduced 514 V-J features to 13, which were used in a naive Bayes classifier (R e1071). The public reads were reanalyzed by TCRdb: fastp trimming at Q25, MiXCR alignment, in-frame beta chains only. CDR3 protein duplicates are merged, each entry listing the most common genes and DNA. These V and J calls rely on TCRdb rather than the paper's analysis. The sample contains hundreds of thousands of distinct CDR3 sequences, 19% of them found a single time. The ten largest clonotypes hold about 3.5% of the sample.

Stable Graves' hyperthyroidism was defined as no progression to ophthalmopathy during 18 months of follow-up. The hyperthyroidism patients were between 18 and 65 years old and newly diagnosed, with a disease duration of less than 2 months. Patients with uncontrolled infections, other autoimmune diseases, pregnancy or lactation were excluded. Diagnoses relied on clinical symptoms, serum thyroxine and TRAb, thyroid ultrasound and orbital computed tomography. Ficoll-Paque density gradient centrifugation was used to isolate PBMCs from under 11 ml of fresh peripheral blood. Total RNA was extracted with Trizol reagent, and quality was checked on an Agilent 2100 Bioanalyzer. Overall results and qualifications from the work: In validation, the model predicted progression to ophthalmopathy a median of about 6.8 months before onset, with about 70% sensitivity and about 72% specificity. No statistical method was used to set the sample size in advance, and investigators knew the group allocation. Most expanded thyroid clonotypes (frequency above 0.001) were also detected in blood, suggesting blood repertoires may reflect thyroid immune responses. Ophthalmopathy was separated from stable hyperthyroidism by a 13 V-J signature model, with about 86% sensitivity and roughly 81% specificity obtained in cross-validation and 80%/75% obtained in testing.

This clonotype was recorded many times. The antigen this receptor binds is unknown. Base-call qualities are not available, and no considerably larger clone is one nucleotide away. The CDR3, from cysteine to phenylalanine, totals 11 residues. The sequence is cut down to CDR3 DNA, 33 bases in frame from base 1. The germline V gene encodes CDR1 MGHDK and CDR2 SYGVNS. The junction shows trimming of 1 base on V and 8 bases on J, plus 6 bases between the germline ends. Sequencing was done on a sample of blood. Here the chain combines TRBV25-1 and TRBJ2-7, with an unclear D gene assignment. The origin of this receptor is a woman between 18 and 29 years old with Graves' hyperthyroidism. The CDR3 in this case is CASSESLQQYF. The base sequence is TGTGCCAGCAGTGAATCCCTCCAGCAGTACTTC.